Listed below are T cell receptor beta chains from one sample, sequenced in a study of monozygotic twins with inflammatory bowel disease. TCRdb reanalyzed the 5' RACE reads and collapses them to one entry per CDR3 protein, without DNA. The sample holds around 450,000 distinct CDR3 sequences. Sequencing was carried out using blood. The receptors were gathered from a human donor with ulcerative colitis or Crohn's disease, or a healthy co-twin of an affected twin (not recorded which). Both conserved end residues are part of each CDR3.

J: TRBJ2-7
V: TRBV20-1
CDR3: CSARQGYEQYF

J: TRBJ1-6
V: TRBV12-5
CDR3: CASGSHNSPLHF

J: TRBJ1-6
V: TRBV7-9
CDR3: CAIYPSSYNSPLHF

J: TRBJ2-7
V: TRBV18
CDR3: CASSAEIAGQYF

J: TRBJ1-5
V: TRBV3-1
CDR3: CASSQDPMGQPQHF

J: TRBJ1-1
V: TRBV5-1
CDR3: CASSPQGTVAFF

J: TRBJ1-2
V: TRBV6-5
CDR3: CASSYIRGSGGYTF

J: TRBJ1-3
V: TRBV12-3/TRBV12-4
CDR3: CASSVRSLYSGNTIYF

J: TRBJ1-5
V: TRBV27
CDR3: CASSIGQGINQPQHF

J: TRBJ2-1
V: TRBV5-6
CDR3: CASSQWDRGYNEQFF

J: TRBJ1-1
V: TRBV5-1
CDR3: CASSLRDRAGTEAFF

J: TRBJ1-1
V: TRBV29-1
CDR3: CSVRTGGNTEAFF

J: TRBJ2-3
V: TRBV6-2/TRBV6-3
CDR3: CASSRELSTDTQYF

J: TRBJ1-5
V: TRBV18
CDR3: CASSPQDKNQPQHF

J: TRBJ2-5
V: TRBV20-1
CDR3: CSAQGQGARETQYF

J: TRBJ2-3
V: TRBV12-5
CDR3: CASGLAQGGADTQYF

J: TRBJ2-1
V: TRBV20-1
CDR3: CSARTDQYNEQFF

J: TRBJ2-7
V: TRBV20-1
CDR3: CSAGGRNEQYF

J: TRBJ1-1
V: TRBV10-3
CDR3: CAITKQGMNTEAFF

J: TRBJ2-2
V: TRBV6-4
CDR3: CASSEGPANTGELFF

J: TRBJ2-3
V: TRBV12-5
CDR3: CASGQQRGGRDTQYF

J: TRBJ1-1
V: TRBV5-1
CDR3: CASSLVTLTEAFF

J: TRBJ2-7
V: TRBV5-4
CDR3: CASSSYSGSLVEQYF

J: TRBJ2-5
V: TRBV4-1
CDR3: CASSQGLTGVGTQYF

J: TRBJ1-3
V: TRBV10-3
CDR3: CAISESGGNGNTIYF

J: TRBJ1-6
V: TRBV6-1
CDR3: CASSGQGAGSPLHF

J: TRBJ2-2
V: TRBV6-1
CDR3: CASRAVGGAGELFF

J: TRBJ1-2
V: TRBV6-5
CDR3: CASSRQGVGGYTF

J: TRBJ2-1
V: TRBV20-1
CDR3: CSASSANEQFF

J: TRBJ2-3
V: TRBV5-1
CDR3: CASTGLTGGSDTQYF

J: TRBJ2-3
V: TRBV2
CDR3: CASSEARALDTQYF

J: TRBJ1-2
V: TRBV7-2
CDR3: CASSSIEWTFNYGYTF

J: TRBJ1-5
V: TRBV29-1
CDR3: CSVEQGINQPQHF

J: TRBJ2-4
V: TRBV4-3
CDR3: CASSQGTEGNIQYF

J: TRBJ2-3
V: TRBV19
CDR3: CATSSTGSTDTQYF

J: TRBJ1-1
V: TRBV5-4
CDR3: CASSFGAENTEAFF